This TCR beta chain was observed in a study of stem cell transplantation in POMP-related autoinflammatory disease. Turning to the study itself: Neutrophil and platelet engraftment from the graft donor was 100% through one year after transplant. Study conclusions and caveats: Patients with PRAID showed a restricted number of unique TRB V-J gene pairings.

Libraries were prepared by immunoSEQ multiplex PCR; TCRdb keeps only in-frame clonotypes and omits some of them. This table holds more than 8,500 clones, roughly 85% found once. Of note for this clone: Its antigen is unknown.

Prominent immunodeficiency with autoinflammation defined PRAID. V lost 2 bases and J 5 bases, leaving 15 bases between the germline ends. The germline CDR1 and CDR2 sequences are MGHRA and YSYEKL. The length of the CDR3 is 15 residues. This clonotype originated in a human patient with POMP-related autoinflammation and immune dysregulation (PRAID). Some T cells may originate from the graft donor. Material: CD8+ T cells from PBMCs, obtained after stem cell transplantation. The chain has TRBV4-1 and TRBJ2-5, with a weak D call TRBD1 (6 bases). DNA for the CDR3: TGCGCCAGCAGCCAACTTACAGGGCGGGTCGAGACCCAGTACTTC. Its translation is CASSQLTGRVETQYF.